The clone carrying this TCR beta chain was detected only a few times. As yet, its antigen is unknown. This entry belongs to a study of response to subunit inactivated influenza vaccine. Study outcomes and limitations: The authors proposed limited new T cell recruitment per seasonal influenza vaccination.

The CDR3 spans 13 residues. The junction had 5 bases not matched to a gene; V was cut back by 10 bases and J by 0 bases. Germline loops: CDR1 MNHNY, CDR2 SVGAGI (reference sequence). TCRdb recomputed calls from the RT-PCR reads with MiXCR, one row per CDR3 protein. The sample lists 400,000 to 550,000 distinct CDR3 sequences, roughly 23% seen once, with approximately 2% in the top ten. The sequencing used CD4+ T cells sorted from PBMCs, collected roughly 5 days after vaccination. The gene calls are TRBV6-6 and TRBJ2-7; 8 bases are shared with TRBD2. The sequence derives from a man between 45 and 60 years old who received an inactivated influenza vaccine. The CDR3 loop reads CATGTRGSYEQYF. As DNA, the CDR3 is TGTGCCACCGGGACTAGGGGCTCCTACGAGCAGTACTTC.